This TCR beta chain is drawn from a study of CD8 T cells in Susac syndrome. Findings and caveats of the study: Individuals included in the TCR sequencing and HLA analysis were acknowledged by the study to be relatively few in number.

Random hexamers primed reverse transcription of roughly 0.45 to 1 ug RNA. TCRdb re-derived calls from the immunoSEQ multiplex PCR reads in MiXCR, one entry per CDR3 protein. The sample includes around 180,000 distinct CDR3 sequences, under 97% of them seen just once. Germline V lookup: CDR1 GTSNPN, CDR2 SVGIG (reference sequence). Trimming left V 1 base short and J 12 bases short, with 11 bases between. CDR3 size: 11 residues. Turning to this clonotype: Antigen specificity is unknown.

The sequence derives from a human donor with multiple sclerosis. Sequencing used CD4+ T cells from PBMCs. The chain combines TRBV30 with TRBJ2-3; possible D gene TRBD1, 5 bases. The CDR3 loop is CAWSASREQYF. CDR3 nucleotide sequence: TGTGCCTGGAGTGCGAGCAGGGAACAGTATTTT.